Given below is one TCR beta chain in context. Its specificity is not known. CDR1 SQVTM and CDR2 ANQGSEA come from the germline V gene. The CDR3 covers 12 residues. Every TCR library drew on around 3,400 ng of total RNA. Template switching appended UMIs that held a 6-nucleotide sample barcode. TCRdb re-called the 5' RACE reads; one entry per CDR3 protein, DNA not given. This sample contains approximately 380,000 distinct CDR3 sequences. This sample is drawn from a study of monozygotic twins with inflammatory bowel disease. General study findings and limits: Data gave no support to a single strong signal or clonotype associated with IBD.

The J gene is TRBJ2-1, the V gene TRBV29-1; TCRdb outputs TRBD1, but without DNA this stays unchecked. This clonotype was obtained from a human donor with ulcerative colitis or Crohn's disease, or a healthy co-twin of an affected twin (not recorded which). Sequencing was carried out using blood. The CDR3 sequence: CSVAHRDNEQFF.